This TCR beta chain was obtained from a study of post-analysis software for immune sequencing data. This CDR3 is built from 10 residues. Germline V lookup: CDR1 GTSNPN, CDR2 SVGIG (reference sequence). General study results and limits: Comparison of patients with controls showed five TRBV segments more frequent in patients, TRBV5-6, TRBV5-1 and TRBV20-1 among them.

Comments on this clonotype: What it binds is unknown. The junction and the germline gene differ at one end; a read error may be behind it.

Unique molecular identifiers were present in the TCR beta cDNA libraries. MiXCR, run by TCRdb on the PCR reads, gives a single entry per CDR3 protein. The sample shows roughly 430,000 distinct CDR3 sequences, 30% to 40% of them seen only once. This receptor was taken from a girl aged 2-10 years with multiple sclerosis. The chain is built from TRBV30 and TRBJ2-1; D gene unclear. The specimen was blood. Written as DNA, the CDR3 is TGTGCCTGGTCTTCCAATGAGCGGTTCTTC. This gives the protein CAWSSNERFF. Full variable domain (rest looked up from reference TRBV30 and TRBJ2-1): SQTIHQWPATLVQPVGSPLSLECTVEGTSNPNLYWYRQAAGRGLQLLFYSVGIGQISSEVPQNLSASRPQDRQFILSSKKLLLSDSGFYLCAWSSNERFFGPGTRLTVL.